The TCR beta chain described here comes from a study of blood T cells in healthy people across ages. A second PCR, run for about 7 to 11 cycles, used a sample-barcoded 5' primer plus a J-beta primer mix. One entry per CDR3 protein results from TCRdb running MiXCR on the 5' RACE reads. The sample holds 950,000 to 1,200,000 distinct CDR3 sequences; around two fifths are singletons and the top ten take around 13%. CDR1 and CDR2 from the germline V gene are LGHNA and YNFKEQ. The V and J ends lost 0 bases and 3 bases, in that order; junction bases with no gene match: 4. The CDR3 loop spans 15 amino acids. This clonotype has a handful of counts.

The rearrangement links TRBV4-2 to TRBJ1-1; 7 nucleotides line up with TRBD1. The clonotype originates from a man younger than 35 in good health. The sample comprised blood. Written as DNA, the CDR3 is TGTGCCAGCAGCCAAGAAAGGGGGCGAGACACTGAAGCTTTCTTT. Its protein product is CASSQERGRDTEAFF.